One sample yielded the 17 T cell receptor beta chains listed below, sequenced in a study of lymphopenia after photon versus proton radiotherapy. Produced via immunoSEQ multiplex PCR; TCRdb's table is partial and in-frame only. The sample records about 70,000 clones, over 70% being singletons. Sample: peripheral blood, taken from a patient treated with proton-based radiotherapy. The receptors derive from a man of 80 years or more with esophageal cancer.

CDR3 in amino acids: CASSRDFRGTDTQYF. The CDR3 DNA is TGTGCCAGTAGTCGGGACTTCAGGGGCACAGATACGCAGTATTTT. The chain employs TRBV19 and TRBJ2-3, with a tentative D call TRBD2 (6 bases). V was pared by 5 bases and J by 1 base, with 13 bases between. This CDR3 spans 15 amino acids. Germline CDR1 and CDR2: LNHDA and SQIVND (reference sequence).

The rearrangement links TRBV7-2 to TRBJ2-1, with D uncertain. V lost 3 bases to trimming and J lost 0 bases, with 12 bases between them. Germline V lookup: CDR1 SGHTA, CDR2 FQGNSA. This CDR3 region has 16 residues. CDR3 in amino acids: CASSLAPMGSYNEQFF. DNA for the CDR3: TGTGCCAGCAGCTTGGCCCCCATGGGCTCCTACAATGAGCAGTTCTTC.

The chain joins TRBV5-6 to TRBJ1-1; D is uncertain. V was clipped by 1 base and J by 10 bases, with 17 bases between them. The CDR3 runs to 14 residues. Germline V gives CDR1 SGHDT, CDR2 YYEEEE. CDR3 amino acids: CASSLSVEGSAAFF. For the CDR3, the DNA is TGTGCCAGCAGCTTGTCGGTTGAGGGTTCAGCAGCTTTCTTT.

The rearrangement uses TRBV19 and TRBJ2-3; weak D call: TRBD2 (5 bases). The V and J ends lost 9 bases and 0 bases respectively, with 13 bases between them. The CDR3 covers 14 residues. Germline V lookup: CDR1 LNHDA, CDR2 SQIVND (reference sequence). CDR3: CASLRVFSTDTQYF. DNA of the CDR3: TGTGCCAGCTTGAGGGTTTTTAGCACAGATACGCAGTATTTT.

The chain has TRBV27 and TRBJ2-7; D is perhaps TRBD1 or TRBD2 (5 bases each). This CDR3 is built from 15 residues. CDR1 MNHEY and CDR2 SMNVEV come from the germline V gene (reference sequence). Trimming took 7 bases from V and 4 from J, leaving 20 bases between them. This chain's CDR3 is CASKWATGGVYEQYF. The CDR3 DNA follows: TGTGCCAGCAAGTGGGCTACAGGAGGAGTATACGAGCAGTACTTC.

Turning to this clone: A read error may produce the germline difference seen at one junction end. The chain couples TRBV10-3 to TRBJ2-7; 9 bases are shared with TRBD2. From germline, CDR1 is ENHRY and CDR2 SYGVKD. The CDR3 runs 15 residues. DNA of the CDR3: TGCGCCAGCAGTGAAAGCGCGGGAGGGCCCTACGAGCAGTACTTC. Encoded protein: CASSESAGGPYEQYF.

This clone is a singleton in its sample. The rearrangement links TRBV19 to TRBJ1-5, with D unresolved. V lost 5 bases, J lost 0 bases, and 8 bases lay in between. This CDR3 is 14 amino acids long. In germline, CDR1 is LNHDA, CDR2 SQIVND (reference sequence). This chain's CDR3 is CASSGSNSNQPQHF. CDR3 nucleotides: TGTGCCAGTAGTGGATCTAATAGCAATCAGCCCCAGCATTTT.

This chain uses TRBV10-3 with TRBJ2-1; no definite D call. The CDR3 is 14 amino acids. V gave up 4 bases and J gave up 7 bases, with 14 bases separating them. The germline CDR1 and CDR2 sequences are ENHRY and SYGVKD. The CDR3 loop is CAISGTSGVNEQFF. The CDR3 DNA reads TGTGCCATCAGTGGGACCTCTGGGGTAAATGAGCAGTTCTTC.

The J gene is TRBJ2-7, the V gene TRBV19; the D gene is possibly TRBD1 (8 bases). The CDR3 runs to 15 residues. CDR1 is LNHDA, CDR2 SQIVND, per germline (reference sequence). V shed 8 bases and J shed 3 bases, with 20 bases lying between them. The CDR3, as DNA: TGTGCCAGTCAGAAACGACAGGGGAGGGGCTACGAGCAGTACTTC. This codes for CASQKRQGRGYEQYF.

There are a few counts of this clone. The CDR3 bases are TGTGCCAGCAGTATACAGGGACGGGATGGCGAGCAGTACTTC. Amino acid sequence: CASSIQGRDGEQYF. The V and J genes are TRBV2 and TRBJ2-7; D might be TRBD1 (6 bases). Trimming took off 5 bases at V and 6 bases at J, with 17 bases between the two ends. CDR3 size: 14 residues. Looked up from germline, CDR1 is SNHLY and CDR2 is FYNNEI.

The rearrangement joins TRBV4-1 to TRBJ1-5; D not certain. Germline CDR1 MGHRA, CDR2 YSYEKL. The CDR3 length is 15 residues. V was cut by 2 bases and J by 0 bases, with 8 bases left in between. For the CDR3, the DNA is TGCGCCAGCAGCCAAAGCTTCAGTAGCAATCAGCCCCAGCATTTT. This sequence encodes CASSQSFSSNQPQHF.

In its sample, this clone was seen many times. The chain employs TRBV7-2 and TRBJ2-1; TRBD2 matches at 9 bases. CDR1 is SGHTA and CDR2 is FQGNSA in the germline V gene. Germline trimming cut 2 bases from V and 4 bases from J; bases unmatched to any gene: 6. The CDR3 loop spans 16 amino acids. This CDR3 reads CASSLIVAGGYNEQFF. As DNA, the CDR3 is TGTGCCAGCAGCTTAATAGTGGCGGGGGGGTACAATGAGCAGTTCTTC. The variable domain in full, completed from reference TRBV7-2 and TRBJ2-1, reads GAGVSQSPSNKVTEKGKDVELRCDPISGHTALYWYRQSLGQGLEFLIYFQGNSAPDKSGLPSDRFSAERTGGSVSTLTIQRTQQEDSAVYLCASSLIVAGGYNEQFFGPGTRLTVL.

V usage is TRBV23-1 and J usage is TRBJ2-1; D unclear. TRBV23-1 is placed among ORFs of uncertain function. Between the trimmed V and J ends, which lost 4 bases and 6 bases, there was a span of 13 bases. The CDR3 totals 14 residues. The DNA of the CDR3 is TGCGCCAGCAGTCGCCTCACCGGACGCAATGAGCAGTTCTTC. Its protein is CASSRLTGRNEQFF.

The genes are TRBV15 and TRBJ2-7; D gene ambiguous. The germline V gene has CDR1 LNHNV and CDR2 YYDKDF (reference sequence). Trimming removed 1 base at V and 4 bases at J, with 8 bases between. The CDR3 contains 13 residues. CDR3 amino acids: CATSRVPRYEQYF. The CDR3 bases are TGTGCCACCAGCAGAGTGCCCAGGTACGAGCAGTACTTC.

The J gene is TRBJ1-2, the V gene TRBV30; D is undetermined. CDR1 is GTSNPN and CDR2 is SVGIG in the germline V gene (reference sequence). Trimming left V 0 bases short and J 4 bases short, with 18 bases between. This CDR3 comprises 16 residues. The CDR3 bases are TGTGCCTGGAGTGTACTTGTCAAACTCCTCCTCTATGGCTACACCTTC. This codes for CAWSVLVKLLLYGYTF.

V usage is TRBV27 and J usage is TRBJ2-7; D might be TRBD2 (6 bases). CDR3 length: 14 amino acids. Germline values: CDR1 MNHEY, CDR2 SMNVEV (reference sequence). The ends were cut back, 0 bases at V and 12 bases at J, with 18 bases in the middle. The CDR3, as DNA: TGTGCCAGCAGTTTATCCCCCCCGGGACTTCTTCTGTACTTC. Residues: CASSLSPPGLLLYF.

The CDR3 DNA reads as TGCGCCAGCAGCCCCCTAGCCGGGAAGGGCGGGGAGCTGTTTTTT. Encoded protein: CASSPLAGKGGELFF. The rearrangement links TRBV5-1 to TRBJ2-2; the D gene is possibly TRBD2 (5 bases). In germline, CDR1 is SGHRS, CDR2 YFSETQ. The CDR3 is made up of 15 amino acids. Trimming removed 4 bases from V and 7 bases from J, with 17 bases in between.